This T cell receptor beta chain derives from a study of T cells after posttransplantation cyclophosphamide. A note on this clone: Antigen specificity is unknown.

Cyclophosphamide on days +3 and +4 followed busulfan-fludarabine conditioning and a marrow graft. The repertoire was sequenced with immunoSEQ multiplex PCR; TCRdb's copy has only in-frame clones and lacks some. The sample includes fewer than 25,000 clones, around 85% seen only once; the top ten take around 10%. Whole-study results and caveats: Tissue-infiltrating T cells from skin or gut overlapped little with blood T cells. After PTCy, TRB diversity resembled that of CNI/methotrexate controls.

This TCR was recovered from a female patient between 30 and 39 years old who received an allogeneic stem cell transplant from an unrelated donor, was CMV-positive, and had no GVHD. The graft donor may have given rise to some T cells. The material was PBMCs, obtained after allogeneic stem cell transplant with posttransplant cyclophosphamide.

The CDR3 DNA is TGTGCCAGCGGACACACGCCAGAAGACAGGGATACGCAGTATTTT. Protein product: CASGHTPEDRDTQYF. The V gene is TRBV14, the J gene TRBJ2-3; the D gene is possibly TRBD1 (6 bases). Germline V gene data show CDR1 as SGHDN and CDR2 as FVKESK. The V end was cut by 8 bases, the J end by 6 bases, with 21 bases between. CDR3 size: 15 residues.